Shown below are 3 T cell receptor beta chains from a single sample sequenced in a study of cytomegalovirus exposure and HLA in healthy donors. A multiplex PCR was run with 60 Vbeta primers and 13 Jbeta primers. Profiled with immunoSEQ multiplex PCR; TCRdb holds only in-frame clones, not every one. Here the sample spans some 130,000 clones, 65% to 80% being singletons. What was sequenced was PBMCs. The receptors were gathered from a woman between 18 and 30 years old in good health and CMV-seronegative.

This clone was picked up a small number of times. The chain links TRBV5-4 to TRBJ1-2; TRBD1 aligns across 10 bases. V lost 0 bases to trimming and J lost 0 bases; unmatched junction nucleotides: 5. Germline assignment: CDR1 SGHNT and CDR2 YYREEE (reference sequence). CDR3 size: 17 residues. The CDR3 protein is CASSLGQGAGANYGYTF. CDR3 sequence (DNA): TGTGCCAGCAGCTTGGGACAGGGGGCCGGAGCTAACTATGGCTACACCTTC.

The chain employs TRBV30 and TRBJ2-1, with 12 bases aligning to TRBD2. Germline trimming cut 5 bases from V and 6 bases from J; bases unmatched to any gene: 11. This CDR3 has 16 residues. Germline lookup yields CDR1 GTSNPN and CDR2 SVGIG (reference sequence). The CDR3 protein is CAWAGTSGPHANEQFF. The DNA for the CDR3 is TGTGCCTGGGCGGGGACTAGCGGGCCCCATGCCAATGAGCAGTTCTTC.

This clone has a handful of counts. The same CDR3 can be traced to other DNA sequences in this sample. V gene TRBV2 combines with J gene TRBJ2-5, with D hard to call. The CDR3 consists of 12 residues. Per the germline V gene, CDR1 is SNHLY and CDR2 is FYNNEI. The V end lost 0 bases, the J end lost 5 bases, and 4 bases lay between the germline ends. The CDR3 spells CASSEARETQYF. In DNA, the CDR3 is TGTGCCAGCAGTGAAGCGAGGGAGACCCAGTACTTC.